The 32 T cell receptor beta chains given below trace back to one sample, sequenced in a study of cytomegalovirus exposure and HLA in healthy donors (dated by TCRdb to about 2017). The method behind the library was the immunoSEQ multiplex PCR assay. For the multiplex PCR, a mixture combining 60 forward primers for TCR Vbeta segments and 13 reverse primers for TCR Jbeta segments was used. TCRdb carries this immuneACCESS record with in-frame sequences only. Its versions omit some clonotypes, under half of them owing to an unresolved V gene in the studies checked, with the rest unexplained. In this sample the table shows about 200,000 clones, 70% to 80% of which occur a single time. The leading ten clones occupy less than 2% of the sample. Sequenced: PBMCs. Receptor source: a girl aged 10 to 17 in good health and CMV-seropositive.

This clone has only a few counts. V is TRBV11-2 and J is TRBJ1-2; TRBD1 matches 10 bases. V lost 0 bases, J lost 6 bases, and 4 bases stayed unmatched. CDR1 and CDR2 (germline): SGHAT, FQNNGV. This CDR3 has 15 amino acids. The CDR3 region has the DNA TGTGCCAGCAGCTTAGATAGGGGGACAGGGGATGGCTACACCTTC. Translating gives CASSLDRGTGDGYTF.

V and J are TRBV11-3 and TRBJ2-3, with 15 positions matching TRBD2. Per germline, CDR1 SGHNT and CDR2 YENEEA. The length of the CDR3 is 17 residues. V trimming: 3 bases; J trimming: 2 bases; junction bases outside the gene matches: 3. The CDR3 nucleotides read TGTGCCAGCAGCTTCGGGACTAGCGGGGGGACCACAGATACGCAGTATTTT. Residues: CASSFGTSGGTTDTQYF.

The CDR3 coding sequence is TGTGCCATCAGTGATGGGACAAGTCAGCCCCAGCATTTT. Its translation is CAISDGTSQPQHF. This chain links TRBV10-3 with TRBJ1-5; D is possibly TRBD1 (6 bases). CDR3 length equals 13 residues. The germline CDR1 and CDR2 sequences are ENHRY and SYGVKD. Trimming stripped 3 bases from V and 6 bases from J, with 9 bases between.

The V and J genes are TRBV27 and TRBJ2-3; no firm D call. CDR1 is MNHEY and CDR2 is SMNVEV in the germline V gene (reference sequence). The CDR3 covers 13 residues. Between the trimmed V and J ends, which lost 3 bases and 1 base, there was a span of 5 bases. The CDR3 DNA is TGTGCCAGCAGTTTTACACGCACAGATACGCAGTATTTT. This encodes CASSFTRTDTQYF.

The chain employs TRBV5-6 and TRBJ1-1, with a weak D call TRBD1 (5 bases). CDR3 size: 16 residues. Germline V gene data show CDR1 as SGHDT and CDR2 as YYEEEE. V was shortened by 3 bases and J by 5 bases, with 20 bases between the two germline ends. CDR3 in amino acids: CASSSGTGTLRTEAFF. CDR3 sequence (DNA): TGTGCCAGCAGCTCTGGGACCGGGACTTTGAGGACTGAAGCTTTCTTT.

This sequence joins TRBV5-6 and TRBJ2-7, with 15 bases matching TRBD2. The trim removed 4 bases at V and 0 bases at J, leaving 8 bases unmatched. The V gene's germline CDR1 is SGHDT and CDR2 YYEEEE. The CDR3 extends over 18 amino acids. The CDR3 loop reads CASSPGLAGGRDSYEQYF. In DNA, the CDR3 is TGTGCCAGCAGCCCGGGACTAGCGGGGGGCCGAGACTCCTACGAGCAGTACTTC.

V and J are TRBV5-4 and TRBJ1-4; TRBD1 aligns across 7 bases. CDR3 size: 14 residues. The ends lost 4 bases at V and 7 bases at J; junction bases unmatched: 7. CDR1 is SGHNT, CDR2 YYREEE, per germline (reference sequence). The CDR3, as DNA: TGTGCCAGCAGCGAAACAGGGGAGGCTGAAAAACTGTTTTTT. It is translated as CASSETGEAEKLFF.

The genes are TRBV9 and TRBJ1-2, with TRBD1 matching 9 bases. The germline V gene encodes CDR1 SGDLS and CDR2 YYNGEE. J was trimmed by 4 bases and V by 2 bases; bases with no gene match: 3. This CDR3 region has 14 residues. CDR3 nucleotide sequence: TGTGCCAGCAGCGTCGGGACAGGGCTCTATGGCTACACCTTC. Its translation: CASSVGTGLYGYTF.

The genes are TRBV6-5 and TRBJ2-3; 8 bases line up with TRBD2. The trim removed 6 bases at V and 1 base at J, leaving 6 bases unmatched. Looked up from germline, CDR1 is MNHEY and CDR2 is SVGAGI. The CDR3 spans 15 residues. CDR3 protein: CASSRLSGGTDTQYF. Here the CDR3 DNA reads TGTGCCAGCAGCCGACTTAGCGGGGGCACAGATACGCAGTATTTT.

The chain is built from TRBV6-1 and TRBJ1-2; 8 bases map to TRBD1. The CDR3 is made up of 15 amino acids. The ends lost 1 base at V and 3 bases at J; junction bases unmatched: 4. Germline V gene lookup returns CDR1 MNHNS and CDR2 SASEGT. The CDR3 coding sequence is TGTGCCAGCAGTGAAGGAAACAGGGGGGACTATGGCTACACCTTC. Translation: CASSEGNRGDYGYTF.

The chain combines TRBV5-1 with TRBJ1-3; TRBD1 is a possible D gene (5 bases). The CDR3 loop spans 14 amino acids. Trimming removed 4 bases from V and 0 bases from J, with 8 bases in between. The germline gives CDR1 SGHRS, CDR2 YFSETQ. DNA of the CDR3: TGCGCCAGCAGCCAGGGCCACTCTGGAAACACCATATATTTT. It is translated as CASSQGHSGNTIYF. Drawing the rest from reference TRBV5-1 and TRBJ1-3, the complete variable domain is KAGVTQTPRYLIKTRGQQVTLSCSPISGHRSVSWYQQTPGQGLQFLFEYFSETQRNKGNFPGRFSGRQFSNSRSEMNVSTLELGDSALYLCASSQGHSGNTIYFGEGSWLTVV.

V usage is TRBV5-6 and J usage is TRBJ1-1; TRBD1 is a possible D gene (5 bases). The CDR3 is 15 residues long. Germline values: CDR1 SGHDT, CDR2 YYEEEE. V was cut by 0 bases and J by 4 bases, with 13 bases left in between. The CDR3 coding sequence is TGTGCCAGCAGCTTGGTTCAGGGTTGGGGCACTGAAGCTTTCTTT. As protein: CASSLVQGWGTEAFF. The whole variable domain, remainder taken from reference TRBV5-6 and TRBJ1-1, is DAGVTQSPTHLIKTRGQQVTLRCSPKSGHDTVSWYQQALGQGPQFIFQYYEEEERQRGNFPDRFSGHQFPNYSSELNVNALLLGDSALYLCASSLVQGWGTEAFFGQGTRLTVV.

The rearrangement joins TRBV9 to TRBJ1-1; tentatively, D is TRBD1 (6 bases). Per germline, CDR1 SGDLS and CDR2 YYNGEE. Trimming stripped 3 bases from V and 6 bases from J, with 15 bases between. The CDR3 has 14 residues. CDR3 in DNA: TGTGCCAGCAGCGCAGAAAGGGGGTTCGCTGAAGCTTTCTTT. This codes for CASSAERGFAEAFF.

Of note for this clone: Mismatch with germline at one junction end may stem from a read error. The gene calls are TRBV2 and TRBJ2-5; the D is unclear. CDR3 length equals 11 residues. The germline V gene encodes CDR1 SNHLY and CDR2 FYNNEI. The chain's CDR3 is CASSEAPARHF. CDR3 DNA sequence: TGTGCCAGCAGTGAAGCGCCGGCTAGGCACTTC.

The gene calls are TRBV5-1 and TRBJ2-3, with no clear D. CDR3 length: 15 residues. Trimming left V 0 bases short and J 6 bases short, with 14 bases between. The germline V gene encodes CDR1 SGHRS and CDR2 YFSETQ. CDR3 nucleotides: TGCGCCAGCAGCTTGGAGGCCGGCGGAATGGATACGCAGTATTTT. Translation gives CASSLEAGGMDTQYF.

The chain joins TRBV5-1 to TRBJ2-7; 12 nucleotides align to TRBD1. Germline assignment: CDR1 SGHRS and CDR2 YFSETQ. V dropped 5 bases and J dropped 4; count of bases not matched to a gene: 7. This CDR3 has 15 residues. The CDR3 DNA is TGCGCCAGCAGTTCAGGGACAGGGGGCGGGTACGAGCAGTACTTC. Translated: CASSSGTGGGYEQYF. Complete variable domain (other parts from reference TRBV5-1 and TRBJ2-7): KAGVTQTPRYLIKTRGQQVTLSCSPISGHRSVSWYQQTPGQGLQFLFEYFSETQRNKGNFPGRFSGRQFSNSRSEMNVSTLELGDSALYLCASSSGTGGGYEQYFGPGTRLTVT.

The chain combines TRBV2 with TRBJ2-7; TRBD2 matches 12 bases. Germline lookup yields CDR1 SNHLY and CDR2 FYNNEI. J was trimmed by 5 bases and V by 7 bases; bases with no gene match: 6. The CDR3 covers 14 residues. The CDR3 coding sequence is TGTGCCAGCATCCAGGGACTAGCGGGTGACGAGCAGTACTTC. It encodes CASIQGLAGDEQYF.

This clone has just a few counts. V gene TRBV5-5 combines with J gene TRBJ2-3; 7 bases fit TRBD2. The CDR3 is 15 amino acids. Germline CDR1 is SGHKS and CDR2 is YYEKEE (reference sequence). V lost 4 bases, J lost 2 bases, and 7 bases stayed unmatched. The CDR3 nucleotides read TGTGCCAGCAGCCGAGGCGGGGGAGCCACAGATACGCAGTATTTT. It encodes CASSRGGGATDTQYF. The full variable domain, with the rest looked up from reference TRBV5-5 and TRBJ2-3, is DAGVTQSPTHLIKTRGQQVTLRCSPISGHKSVSWYQQVLGQGPQFIFQYYEKEERGRGNFPDRFSARQFPNYSSELNVNALLLGDSALYLCASSRGGGATDTQYFGPGTRLTVL.

This clone has more than one count but fewer than ten. The genes are TRBV15 and TRBJ2-7; possibly TRBD2 for D (6 bases). The CDR3 loop spans 16 amino acids. Trimming removed 0 bases from V and 0 bases from J, with 12 bases in between. Germline V CDR1 and CDR2: LNHNV, YYDKDF (reference sequence). This chain's CDR3 is CATSRDTGTPSYEQYF. Written as DNA, the CDR3 is TGTGCCACCAGCAGAGATACTGGGACTCCCTCCTACGAGCAGTACTTC.

This clone came up a few times. The chain uses TRBV6-5 and TRBJ2-3; the match to TRBD2 covers 13 bases. The CDR3 is 15 amino acids. V trimming: 8 bases; J trimming: 2 bases; junction bases outside the gene matches: 4. The germline V gene encodes CDR1 MNHEY and CDR2 SVGAGI. CDR3 region: CASGLAGASTDTQYF. As DNA, the CDR3 is TGTGCCAGCGGACTAGCGGGGGCCTCCACAGATACGCAGTATTTT.

The chain carries TRBV7-2 and TRBJ2-7; 9 bases fit TRBD1. CDR3 length: 14 amino acids. CDR1 and CDR2 from the germline V gene are SGHTA and FQGNSA. Trimming at V came to 3 bases and at J to 6 bases, leaving 6 bases not matched to a gene. The CDR3 bases are TGTGCCAGCAGCTTTGGGACAGGGATGGGCGAGCAGTACTTC. This encodes CASSFGTGMGEQYF.

The V call is TRBV23-1, the J call TRBJ1-2, with TRBD1 matching 8 bases. TRBV23-1 is an ORF; its function is uncertain. J was trimmed by 7 bases and V by 8 bases; bases with no gene match: 12. There are 14 residues in the CDR3. The CDR3 loop reads CASSFSDRAAGYTF. The CDR3 DNA sequence: TGCGCCAGCTCCTTCTCGGACAGGGCGGCTGGCTACACCTTC.

The chain's CDR3 is CASSSGQGNQPQHF. CDR3 DNA sequence: TGTGCCAGCAGCAGTGGACAGGGAAATCAGCCCCAGCATTTT. The gene calls are TRBV11-2 and TRBJ1-5; 8 bases fit TRBD1. This CDR3 has 14 residues. The J segment lost 4 bases and the V segment lost 5 bases, leaving 4 bases of the junction unmatched. Germline V lookup: CDR1 SGHAT, CDR2 FQNNGV.

CDR3 coding DNA: TGCGCCAGCAGCCAAGACCCTAGCGGCCGCGCCTACGAGCAGTACTTC. This translates into CASSQDPSGRAYEQYF. The rearrangement links TRBV4-1 to TRBJ2-7, with 7 bases matching TRBD2. The length of the CDR3 is 16 residues. J was trimmed by 2 bases and V by 0 bases; bases with no gene match: 7. Germline V lookup: CDR1 MGHRA, CDR2 YSYEKL.

The chain carries TRBV6-1 and TRBJ1-6; 10 nucleotides align to TRBD1. V dropped 2 bases and J dropped 6; count of bases not matched to a gene: 7. Germline assignment: CDR1 MNHNS and CDR2 SASEGT. The CDR3 is 17 residues long. The CDR3 sequence: CASSELGTGDGNSPLHF. CDR3 nucleotide sequence: TGTGCCAGCAGTGAATTGGGGACAGGGGACGGTAATTCACCCCTCCACTTT.

The V call is TRBV11-3, the J call TRBJ1-1; a weak D match, TRBD1 (5 bases). V was shortened by 4 bases and J by 0 bases, with 12 bases between the two germline ends. The CDR3 covers 15 residues. CDR1 is SGHNT and CDR2 is YENEEA in the germline V gene. The CDR3 DNA follows: TGTGCCAGCAGCTCTTGGGGGGATATGAACACTGAAGCTTTCTTT. Its protein is CASSSWGDMNTEAFF.

The chain links TRBV4-2 to TRBJ2-5, with D uncertain. V was clipped by 0 bases and J by 3 bases, with 11 bases between them. CDR1 is LGHNA and CDR2 is YNFKEQ in the germline V gene. The CDR3 contains 15 residues. DNA for the CDR3: TGTGCCAGCAGCCAAGATCTCGAGCTGGAAGAGACCCAGTACTTC. This translates into CASSQDLELEETQYF.

The chain has TRBV29-1 and TRBJ1-4, with D perhaps TRBD1 (5 bases). The CDR3 has 14 residues. V lost 6 bases, J lost 3 bases, and 14 bases lay in between. Germline V gene sequence: CDR1 SQVTM, CDR2 ANQGSEA. CDR3: CSVWTTVANEKLFF. CDR3 DNA: TGCAGCGTGTGGACGACAGTAGCTAATGAAAAACTGTTTTTT.

The V gene is TRBV6-1, the J gene TRBJ2-5; 10 nucleotides line up with TRBD1. J was trimmed by 5 bases and V by 4 bases; bases with no gene match: 10. Per the germline V gene, CDR1 is MNHNS and CDR2 is SASEGT. This CDR3 is 16 amino acids long. CDR3 DNA sequence: TGTGCCAGCAGTGCCACATCCGGGACAGGGGTTGAGACCCAGTACTTC. Translated, it gives CASSATSGTGVETQYF.

The chain joins TRBV7-8 to TRBJ2-3; TRBD1 might be the D (6 bases). Germline assignment: CDR1 SGHVS and CDR2 FQNEAQ. The CDR3 length is 14 residues. V was trimmed by 3 bases and J by 2 bases, leaving 9 bases between them. For the CDR3, the DNA is TGTGCCAGCAGCTTTTACAGGGCCACAGATACGCAGTATTTT. Encoded protein: CASSFYRATDTQYF.

The chain carries TRBV6-5 and TRBJ2-7; D not resolved. V was cut by 0 bases and J by 4 bases, with 13 bases left in between. Germline lookup yields CDR1 MNHEY and CDR2 SVGAGI. The CDR3 contains 15 residues. CDR3 DNA: TGTGCCAGCAGTTACTCGTCTTACACCCCATACGAGCAGTACTTC. Protein product: CASSYSSYTPYEQYF.

The chain has TRBV10-2 and TRBJ2-7, with 10 bases lining up with TRBD1. Germline V gene lookup returns CDR1 WSHSY and CDR2 SAAADI. The CDR3 loop spans 15 amino acids. V was pared by 4 bases and J by 1 base, with 4 bases of the junction left unmatched. The CDR3 loop is CASSVGTGVSYEQYF. As DNA, the CDR3 is TGCGCCAGCAGTGTTGGGACAGGGGTTTCCTACGAGCAGTACTTC.